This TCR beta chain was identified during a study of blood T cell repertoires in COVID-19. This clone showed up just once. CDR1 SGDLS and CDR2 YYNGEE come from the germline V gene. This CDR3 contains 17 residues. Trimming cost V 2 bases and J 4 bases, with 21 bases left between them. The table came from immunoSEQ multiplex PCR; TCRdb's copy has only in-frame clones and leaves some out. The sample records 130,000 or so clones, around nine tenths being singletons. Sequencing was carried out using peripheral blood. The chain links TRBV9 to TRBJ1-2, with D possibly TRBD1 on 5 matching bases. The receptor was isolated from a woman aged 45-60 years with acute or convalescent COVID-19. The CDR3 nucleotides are TGTGCCAGCAGCGTCCCCCCGAGTGGGGGGTTTAGCTATGGCTACACCTTC. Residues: CASSVPPSGGFSYGYTF.